This TCR beta chain originates from a study of T cells in severe cutaneous drug reactions (dated by TCRdb to between 2019 and 2020). About the investigation overall: Patients were recruited between the early 2010s and the late 2010s from Taiwan, Thailand and a European registry network. Only patients with a probable or definite SJS/TEN or DRESS diagnosis by RegiSCAR criteria were enrolled. The culprit drug was assigned using the Naranjo algorithm and the ALDEN drug causality algorithm. Biological samples, such as blister fluids/cells and PBMC, were collected from patients during the acute or recovery stage. Single-cell sequencing, quantitative PCR validation, functional assays and transgenic mouse experiments were combined with bulk TCR sequencing. To build the libraries, iRepertoire multiplex PCR was used, and the authors pointed to a comparison in which iRepertoire and 5' RACE methods, with or without UMI, captured abundant clonotypes similarly. The research as a whole found: The authors stated that further study is still needed to find out whether the public TCR applies more generally to SJS/TEN caused by other drugs. All seven CBZ-SJS/TEN blister samples contained a public TCRbeta CDR3 (mean about 13%), which was undetectable or scarce in tolerant-control and healthy-donor PBMC.

Sequenced donors were patients with carbamazepine-induced Stevens-Johnson syndrome or toxic epidermal necrolysis (CBZ-SJS/TEN). Peripheral blood repertoires came from CBZ-SJS/TEN patients of Han Chinese (about five) and European (roughly 6) origin. Next-generation sequencing was used to profile the T cell receptor repertoires of patients with drug-induced severe cutaneous adverse reactions in a search for drug-specific clonotypes. The RNA was isolated from either blister cells of skin lesions or peripheral blood mononuclear cells. Points on this clonotype: What antigen it recognizes has not been identified.

For both bulk and single-cell sequencing, libraries were prepared with the iRepertoire multiplex PCR system and TCR subtype-specific primers. Bulk TCR beta libraries were generated by multiplex PCR with primers targeting V, D and J gene regions. Bulk TCR library preparation used roughly 100-500 ng of RNA per sample as input. Bulk TCR beta amplicons were sequenced on an Illumina MiSeq. Per the authors' processing: Quality control steps removed sample misassignments and low-quality sequencing reads. The CDR3 was defined as the amino acids lying between the Y[YFLI]C motif of the V gene and the [FW]GXGT motif of the J segment. CDR3 clonotypes and TRBV and TRBJ gene assignments were based on the IMGT database. TRBV expression in each sample was normalized to the mean expression of the same gene in PBMC from a few dozen healthy donors. Reprocessed by TCRdb, the reads give a single entry per CDR3 protein sequence, without DNA. TCRdb assigned the V and J calls; the authors' analysis was not used. The data table for this sample lists tens of thousands of distinct CDR3 sequences. The top ten constitute over 6.5% of the sample.

This TCR was recovered from a human donor with toxic epidermal necrolysis, a severe cutaneous drug reaction. Sequenced input: PBMCs.

Here the CDR3 is given as CASSYSGKSTGGAFF. The V and J genes are TRBV6-5 and TRBJ1-1; the D call from TCRdb, TRBD1, cannot be confirmed without DNA. The CDR3 goes from the cysteine to the phenylalanine over 15 residues. No DNA accompanies this entry. CDR1 and CDR2 were assigned from the germline V gene as MNHEY and SVGAGI.